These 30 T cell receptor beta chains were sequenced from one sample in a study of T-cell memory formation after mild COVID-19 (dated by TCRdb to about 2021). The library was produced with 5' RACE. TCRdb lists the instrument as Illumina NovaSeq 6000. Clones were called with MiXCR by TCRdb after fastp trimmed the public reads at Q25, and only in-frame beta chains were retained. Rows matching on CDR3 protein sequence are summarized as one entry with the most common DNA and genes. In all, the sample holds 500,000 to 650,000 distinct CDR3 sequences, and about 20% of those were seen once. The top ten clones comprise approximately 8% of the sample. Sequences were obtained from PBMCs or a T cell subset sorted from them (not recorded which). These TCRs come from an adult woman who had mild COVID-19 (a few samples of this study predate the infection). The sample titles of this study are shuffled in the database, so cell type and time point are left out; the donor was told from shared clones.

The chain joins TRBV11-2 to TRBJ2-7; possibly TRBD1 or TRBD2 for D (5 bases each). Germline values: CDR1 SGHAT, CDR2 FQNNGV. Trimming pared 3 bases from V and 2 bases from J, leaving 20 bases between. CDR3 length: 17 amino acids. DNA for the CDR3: TGTGCCAGCAGCTTGATGCTGAGGGGAATCGGGGCCTACGAGCAGTACTTC. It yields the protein CASSLMLRGIGAYEQYF.

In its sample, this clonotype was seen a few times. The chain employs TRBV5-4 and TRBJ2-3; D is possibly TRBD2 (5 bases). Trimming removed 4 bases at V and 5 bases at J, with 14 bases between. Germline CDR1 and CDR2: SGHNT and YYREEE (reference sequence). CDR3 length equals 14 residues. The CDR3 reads CASSPGREGDTQYF. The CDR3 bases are TGTGCCAGCAGCCCGGGAAGGGAAGGAGATACGCAGTATTTT.

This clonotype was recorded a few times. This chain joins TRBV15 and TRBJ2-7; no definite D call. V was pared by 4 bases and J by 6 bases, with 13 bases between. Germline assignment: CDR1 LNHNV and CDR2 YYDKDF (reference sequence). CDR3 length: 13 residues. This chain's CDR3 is CATSKSSASEQYF. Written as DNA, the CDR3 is TGTGCCACCAGCAAAAGCTCAGCCTCCGAGCAGTACTTC.

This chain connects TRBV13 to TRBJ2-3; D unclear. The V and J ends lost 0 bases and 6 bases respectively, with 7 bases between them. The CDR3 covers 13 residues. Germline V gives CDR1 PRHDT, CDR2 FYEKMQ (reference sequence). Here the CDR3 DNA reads TGTGCCAGCAGCTTAGGTAGTGGCGATACGCAGTATTTT. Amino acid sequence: CASSLGSGDTQYF.

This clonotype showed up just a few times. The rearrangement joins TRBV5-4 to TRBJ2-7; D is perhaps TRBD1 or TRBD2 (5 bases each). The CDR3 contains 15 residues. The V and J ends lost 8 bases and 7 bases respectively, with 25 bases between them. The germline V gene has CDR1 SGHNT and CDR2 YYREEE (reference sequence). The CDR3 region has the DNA TGTGCCAGTCATCGTGGGTCTGGGACGAATGCGGAGCAGTACTTC. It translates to CASHRGSGTNAEQYF.

CDR3 loop: CASSQGFSGPSDTQYF. The DNA of the CDR3 is TGCGCCAGCAGCCAAGGGTTCAGCGGCCCTTCAGATACGCAGTATTTT. This rearrangement joins TRBV4-1 to TRBJ2-3; possible D gene TRBD2, 5 bases. Trimming removed 1 base at V and 4 bases at J, with 15 bases between. Germline V gene lookup returns CDR1 MGHRA and CDR2 YSYEKL. CDR3 size: 16 residues.

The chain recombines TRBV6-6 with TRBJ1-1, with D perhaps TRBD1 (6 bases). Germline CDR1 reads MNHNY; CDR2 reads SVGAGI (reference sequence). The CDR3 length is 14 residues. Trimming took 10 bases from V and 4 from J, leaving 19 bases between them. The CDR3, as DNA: TGTGCCATCGGGGGCAAAGGGTCGAGCACTGAAGCTTTCTTT. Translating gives CAIGGKGSSTEAFF.

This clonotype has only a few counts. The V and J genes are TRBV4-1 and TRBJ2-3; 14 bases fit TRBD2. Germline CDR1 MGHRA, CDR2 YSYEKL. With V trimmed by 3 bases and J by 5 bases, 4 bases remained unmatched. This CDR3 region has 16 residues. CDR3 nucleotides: TGCGCCAGCAGCCAGACTAGCGGGGGGGCCCAAGATACGCAGTATTTT. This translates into CASSQTSGGAQDTQYF.

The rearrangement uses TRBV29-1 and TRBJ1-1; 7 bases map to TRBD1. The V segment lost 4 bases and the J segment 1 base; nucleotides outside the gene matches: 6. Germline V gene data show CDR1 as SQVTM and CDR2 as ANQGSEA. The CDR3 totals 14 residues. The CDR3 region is CSVGTRTGNTEAFF. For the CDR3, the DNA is TGCAGCGTTGGGACGCGGACAGGGAACACTGAAGCTTTCTTT. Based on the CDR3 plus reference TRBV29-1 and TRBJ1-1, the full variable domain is SAVISQKPSRDICQRGTSLTIQCQVDSQVTMMFWYRQQPGQSLTLIATANQGSEATYESGFVIDKFPISRPNLTFSTLTVSNMSPEDSSIYLCSVGTRTGNTEAFFGQGTRLTVV.

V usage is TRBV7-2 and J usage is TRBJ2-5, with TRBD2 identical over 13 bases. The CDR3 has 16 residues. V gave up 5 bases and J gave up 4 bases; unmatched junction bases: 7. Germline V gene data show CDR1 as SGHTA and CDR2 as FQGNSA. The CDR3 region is CASSQGLAGEGETQYF. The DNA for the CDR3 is TGTGCCAGCAGCCAAGGACTAGCGGGAGAGGGAGAGACCCAGTACTTC.

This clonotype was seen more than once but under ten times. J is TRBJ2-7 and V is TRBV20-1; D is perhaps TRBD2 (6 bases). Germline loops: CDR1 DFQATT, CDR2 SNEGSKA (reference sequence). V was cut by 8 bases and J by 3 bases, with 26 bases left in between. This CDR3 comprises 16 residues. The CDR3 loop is CSSPGGITGLHYEQYF. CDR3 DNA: TGCAGTTCCCCCGGGGGAATAACAGGCCTCCACTACGAGCAGTACTTC.

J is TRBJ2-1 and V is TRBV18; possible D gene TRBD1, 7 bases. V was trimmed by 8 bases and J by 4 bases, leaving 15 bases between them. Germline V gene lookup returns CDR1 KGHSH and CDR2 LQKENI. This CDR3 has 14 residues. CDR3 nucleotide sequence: TGTGCCAGCCGGGGGACAGTTGTTTACAATGAGCAGTTCTTC. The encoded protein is CASRGTVVYNEQFF.

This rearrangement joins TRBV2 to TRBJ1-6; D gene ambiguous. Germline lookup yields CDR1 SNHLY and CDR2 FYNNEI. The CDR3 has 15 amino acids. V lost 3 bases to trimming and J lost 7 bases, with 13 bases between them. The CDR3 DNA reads TGTGCCAGCAGTGAGGGGATATCCCTCAATTCACCCCTCCACTTT. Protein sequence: CASSEGISLNSPLHF. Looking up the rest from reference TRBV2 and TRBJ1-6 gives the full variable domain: EPEVTQTPSHQVTQMGQEVILRCVPISNHLYFYWYRQILGQKVEFLVSFYNNEISEKSEIFDDQFSVERPDGSNFTLKIRSTKLEDSAMYFCASSEGISLNSPLHFGNGTRLTVT.

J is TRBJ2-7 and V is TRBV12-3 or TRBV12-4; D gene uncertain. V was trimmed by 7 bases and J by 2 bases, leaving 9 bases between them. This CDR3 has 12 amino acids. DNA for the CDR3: TGTGCCAGCATGAGTGGTACCTACGAGCAGTACTTC. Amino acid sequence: CASMSGTYEQYF.

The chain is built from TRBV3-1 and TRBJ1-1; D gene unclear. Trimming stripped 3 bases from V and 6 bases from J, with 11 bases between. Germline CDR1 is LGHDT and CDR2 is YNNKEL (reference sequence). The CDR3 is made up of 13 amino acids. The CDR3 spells CASSHMEGSEAFF. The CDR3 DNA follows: TGTGCCAGCAGCCACATGGAGGGTTCTGAAGCTTTCTTT.

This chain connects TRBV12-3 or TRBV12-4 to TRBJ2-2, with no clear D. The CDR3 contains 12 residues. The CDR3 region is CAAPVGTGELFF. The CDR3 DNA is TGTGCAGCCCCGGTTGGCACCGGGGAGCTGTTTTTT.

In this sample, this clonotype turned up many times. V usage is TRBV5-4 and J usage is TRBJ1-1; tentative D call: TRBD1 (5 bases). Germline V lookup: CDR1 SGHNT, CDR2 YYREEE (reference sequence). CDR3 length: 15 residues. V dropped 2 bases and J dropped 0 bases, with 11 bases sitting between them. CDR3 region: CASSLVGRVNTEAFF. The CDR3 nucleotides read TGTGCCAGCAGCTTAGTGGGCAGGGTGAACACTGAAGCTTTCTTT. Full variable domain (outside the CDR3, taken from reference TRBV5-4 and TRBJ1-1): ETGVTQSPTHLIKTRGQQVTLRCSSQSGHNTVSWYQQALGQGPQFIFQYYREEENGRGNFPPRFSGLQFPNYSSELNVNALELDDSALYLCASSLVGRVNTEAFFGQGTRLTVV.

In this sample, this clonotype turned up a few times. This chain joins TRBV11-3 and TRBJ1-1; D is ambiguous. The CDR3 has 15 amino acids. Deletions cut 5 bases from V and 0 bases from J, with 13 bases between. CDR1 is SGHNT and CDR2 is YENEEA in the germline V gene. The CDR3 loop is CASSPPGVMNTEAFF. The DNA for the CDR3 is TGTGCCAGCAGCCCCCCCGGGGTCATGAACACTGAAGCTTTCTTT. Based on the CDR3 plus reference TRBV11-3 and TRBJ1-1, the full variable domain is EAGVVQSPRYKIIEKKQPVAFWCNPISGHNTLYWYLQNLGQGPELLIRYENEEAVDDSQLPKDRFSAERLKGVDSTLKIQPAELGDSAVYLCASSPPGVMNTEAFFGQGTRLTVV.

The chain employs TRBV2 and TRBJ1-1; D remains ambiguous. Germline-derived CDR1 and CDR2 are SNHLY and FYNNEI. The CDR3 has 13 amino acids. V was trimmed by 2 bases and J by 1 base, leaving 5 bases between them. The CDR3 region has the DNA TGTGCCAGCAGTGAATGGGAGAACACTGAAGCTTTCTTT. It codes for CASSEWENTEAFF.

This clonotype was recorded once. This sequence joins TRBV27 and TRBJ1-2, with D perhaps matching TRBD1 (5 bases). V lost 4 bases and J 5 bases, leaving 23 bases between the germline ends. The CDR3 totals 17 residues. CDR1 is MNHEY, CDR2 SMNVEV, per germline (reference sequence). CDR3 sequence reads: CASSYSRSGGRVYGYTF. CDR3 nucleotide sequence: TGTGCCAGCAGTTACTCCCGGTCGGGGGGAAGAGTTTATGGCTACACCTTC.

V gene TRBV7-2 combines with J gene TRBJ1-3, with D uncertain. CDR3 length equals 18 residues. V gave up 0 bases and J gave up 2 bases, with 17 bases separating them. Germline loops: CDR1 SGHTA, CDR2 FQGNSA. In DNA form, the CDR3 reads TGTGCCAGCAGCTTAGCCCAGGTCGGCAGTACGACTGGAAACACCATATATTTT. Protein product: CASSLAQVGSTTGNTIYF.

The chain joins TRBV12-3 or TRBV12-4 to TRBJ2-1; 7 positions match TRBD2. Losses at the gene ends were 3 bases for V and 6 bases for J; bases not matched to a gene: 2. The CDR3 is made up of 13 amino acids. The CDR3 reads CASSFGLVNEQFF. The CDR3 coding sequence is TGTGCCAGCAGTTTTGGACTAGTCAATGAGCAGTTCTTC.

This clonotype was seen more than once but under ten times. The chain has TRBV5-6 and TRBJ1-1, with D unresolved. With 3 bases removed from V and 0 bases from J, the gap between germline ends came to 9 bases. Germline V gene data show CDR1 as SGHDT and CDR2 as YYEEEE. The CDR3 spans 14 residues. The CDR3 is CASSSPLMNTEAFF. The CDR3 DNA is TGTGCCAGCAGCTCCCCTTTGATGAACACTGAAGCTTTCTTT.

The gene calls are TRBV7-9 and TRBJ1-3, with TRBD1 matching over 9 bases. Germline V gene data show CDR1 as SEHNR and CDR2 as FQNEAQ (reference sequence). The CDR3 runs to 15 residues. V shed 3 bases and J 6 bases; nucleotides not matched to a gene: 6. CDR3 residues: CASSFAGTGTNTIYF. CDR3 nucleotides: TGTGCCAGCAGCTTCGCCGGGACAGGGACAAACACCATATATTTT.

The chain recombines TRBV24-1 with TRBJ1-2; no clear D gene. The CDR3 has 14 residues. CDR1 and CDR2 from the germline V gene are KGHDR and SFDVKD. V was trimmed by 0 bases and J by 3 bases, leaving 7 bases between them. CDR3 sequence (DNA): TGTGCCACCAGTGATTTGGGGCAGGACTATGGCTACACCTTC. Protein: CATSDLGQDYGYTF.

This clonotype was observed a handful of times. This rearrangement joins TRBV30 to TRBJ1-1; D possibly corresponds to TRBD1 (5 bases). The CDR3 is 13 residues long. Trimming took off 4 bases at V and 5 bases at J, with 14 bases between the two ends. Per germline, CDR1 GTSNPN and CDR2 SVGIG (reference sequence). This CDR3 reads CAWIRTGGTEAFF. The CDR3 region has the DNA TGTGCCTGGATTCGGACTGGGGGGACTGAAGCTTTCTTT.

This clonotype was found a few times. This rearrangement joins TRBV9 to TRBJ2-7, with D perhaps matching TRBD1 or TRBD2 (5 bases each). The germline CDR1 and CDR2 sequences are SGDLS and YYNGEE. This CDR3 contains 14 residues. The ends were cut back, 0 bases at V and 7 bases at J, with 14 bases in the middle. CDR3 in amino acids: CASSVGDGIGEQYF. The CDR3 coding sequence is TGTGCCAGCAGCGTAGGGGACGGGATAGGGGAGCAGTACTTC.

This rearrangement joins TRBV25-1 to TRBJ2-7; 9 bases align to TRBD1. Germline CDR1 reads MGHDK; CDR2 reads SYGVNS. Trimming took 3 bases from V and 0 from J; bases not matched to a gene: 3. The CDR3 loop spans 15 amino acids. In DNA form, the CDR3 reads TGTGCCAGCAGTGACGGGGACAGGGTCTCCTACGAGCAGTACTTC. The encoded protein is CASSDGDRVSYEQYF.

The CDR3 DNA follows: TGTGCCAGCTCCTCATCGCCCGACAATGAGCAGTTCTTC. Translating it yields CASSSSPDNEQFF. The V call is TRBV18, the J call TRBJ2-1; D not certain. In germline, CDR1 is KGHSH, CDR2 LQKENI. The CDR3 has 13 residues. Trimming shortened V by 6 bases and J by 5 bases, and 11 bases separated the two germline ends.

The CDR3 DNA sequence: TGTGCCAGTAGTCACCTACTTGAGGAGACCCAGTACTTC. Translating gives CASSHLLEETQYF. The chain is built from TRBV19 and TRBJ2-5; no clear D gene. The CDR3 is 13 amino acids. The germline V and J ends were trimmed by 5 bases and 5 bases, with 12 bases remaining between them. Germline V gene lookup returns CDR1 LNHDA and CDR2 SQIVND (reference sequence).